A selection of T cell receptor beta chains follows, all from one sample in a study of T-cell memory formation after mild COVID-19. From the 5' RACE reads, TCRdb called clonotypes with MiXCR, one entry per CDR3 protein. The sample lists about 430,000 distinct CDR3 sequences, roughly 18% seen once, with 20% to 25% in the top ten. The sequenced sample was PBMCs or a T cell subset sorted from them (not recorded which). Receptor source: a man aged 18 to 30 who had mild COVID-19 (a few samples of this study predate the infection). Cell type and time point are not known. Both conserved end residues are part of each CDR3. The order of the fields is J gene, D gene, CDR3 length, V gene, clone size, CDR3 DNA, CDR3 protein. The D gene is left open where the match is weak. The size of a clone is reported for some rows only, either as once, few or many, or as a class for expanded clones.

J gene: TRBJ2-2
D gene: NA
CDR3 length: 16
V gene: TRBV7-2
clone size: NA
CDR3 DNA: TGTGCCAGCAGCTCATGGGGCTCAAGGGGTACCGGGGAGCTGTTTTTT
CDR3 protein: CASSSWGSRGTGELFF

J gene: TRBJ1-6
D gene: NA
CDR3 length: 16
V gene: TRBV9
clone size: few
CDR3 DNA: TGTGCCAGCATGCCAGGGGAAAGCTCCTATAATTCACCCCTCCACTTT
CDR3 protein: CASMPGESSYNSPLHF

J gene: TRBJ2-2
D gene: TRBD1
CDR3 length: 14
V gene: TRBV5-1
clone size: NA
CDR3 DNA: TGCGCCAGCAGCATAGGACAGGCCACCGGGGAGCTGTTTTTT
CDR3 protein: CASSIGQATGELFF

J gene: TRBJ2-5
D gene: TRBD2
CDR3 length: 16
V gene: TRBV9
clone size: NA
CDR3 DNA: TGTGCCAGCAGCGTACTTGGCGGGGGGAGCCAAGAGACCCAGTACTTC
CDR3 protein: CASSVLGGGSQETQYF

J gene: TRBJ2-1
D gene: TRBD2
CDR3 length: 17
V gene: TRBV12-3/TRBV12-4
clone size: few
CDR3 DNA: TGTGCCAGCACCTCATTCGGGACTAGCGGGGGAAAAGATGAGCAGTTCTTC
CDR3 protein: CASTSFGTSGGKDEQFF

J gene: TRBJ2-2
D gene: NA
CDR3 length: 13
V gene: TRBV6-4
clone size: many
CDR3 DNA: TGTGCCAGCAGTGAAGGGGACACCGGGGAGCTGTTTTTT
CDR3 protein: CASSEGDTGELFF

J gene: TRBJ1-3
D gene: TRBD1
CDR3 length: 13
V gene: TRBV9
clone size: NA
CDR3 DNA: TGTGCCAGCAGCAGGACAGGGTGGGACACCATATATTTT
CDR3 protein: CASSRTGWDTIYF

J gene: TRBJ2-3
D gene: TRBD2
CDR3 length: 15
V gene: TRBV12-3/TRBV12-4
clone size: many
CDR3 DNA: TGTGCCAGCAGTTTCGAACTAGCGGGGGCCTCAACGCAGTATTTT
CDR3 protein: CASSFELAGASTQYF

J gene: TRBJ1-6
D gene: NA
CDR3 length: 13
V gene: TRBV7-3
clone size: many
CDR3 DNA: TGTGCCAGCAGCTTACAGGGTGGGTCACCCCTCCACTTT
CDR3 protein: CASSLQGGSPLHF

J gene: TRBJ1-1
D gene: NA
CDR3 length: 13
V gene: TRBV3-1
clone size: few
CDR3 DNA: TGTGCCAGCAGCCCTGTGGGGTTTGGTGAAGCTTTCTTT
CDR3 protein: CASSPVGFGEAFF

J gene: TRBJ2-3
D gene: TRBD2
CDR3 length: 15
V gene: TRBV7-3
clone size: NA
CDR3 DNA: TGTGCCAGCAGCTTACTAGCGGGGGGGCAAGATACGCAGTATTTT
CDR3 protein: CASSLLAGGQDTQYF

J gene: TRBJ1-1
D gene: NA
CDR3 length: 17
V gene: TRBV5-6
clone size: NA
CDR3 DNA: TGTGCCAGCGGCTTACGCTACCTACCGGGACAAAACACTGAAGCTTACTTT
CDR3 protein: CASGLRYLPGQNTEAYF

J gene: TRBJ2-1
D gene: NA
CDR3 length: 14
V gene: TRBV9
clone size: few
CDR3 DNA: TGTGCCAGCAGCGCCCGCGGAGAGTACAATGAGCAGTTCTTC
CDR3 protein: CASSARGEYNEQFF

J gene: TRBJ2-2
D gene: TRBD1
CDR3 length: 17
V gene: TRBV4-1
clone size: NA
CDR3 DNA: TGCGCCAGCAGCCAAGATTCAGGGCAGGGGGATGCCGGGGAGCTGTTTTTT
CDR3 protein: CASSQDSGQGDAGELFF

J gene: TRBJ1-2
D gene: NA
CDR3 length: 12
V gene: TRBV12-3/TRBV12-4
clone size: NA
CDR3 DNA: TGTGCCAGCACCCTGGGAGGTTACGGCTACACCTTC
CDR3 protein: CASTLGGYGYTF

J gene: TRBJ1-1
D gene: NA
CDR3 length: 16
V gene: TRBV12-3/TRBV12-4
clone size: NA
CDR3 DNA: TGTGCCAGCAGTTTAAGGTCGGGGAGCATGAACACTGAAGCTTTCTTT
CDR3 protein: CASSLRSGSMNTEAFF

J gene: TRBJ1-1
D gene: NA
CDR3 length: 16
V gene: TRBV18
clone size: NA
CDR3 DNA: TGTGCCAGCTCACCGCGTTGGCTCCAGACGAACACTGAAGCTTTCTTT
CDR3 protein: CASSPRWLQTNTEAFF

J gene: TRBJ1-1
D gene: NA
CDR3 length: 12
V gene: TRBV4-1
clone size: few
CDR3 DNA: TGCGCCAGCAGCCAATTATGGGGGGGAGCTTTCTTT
CDR3 protein: CASSQLWGGAFF